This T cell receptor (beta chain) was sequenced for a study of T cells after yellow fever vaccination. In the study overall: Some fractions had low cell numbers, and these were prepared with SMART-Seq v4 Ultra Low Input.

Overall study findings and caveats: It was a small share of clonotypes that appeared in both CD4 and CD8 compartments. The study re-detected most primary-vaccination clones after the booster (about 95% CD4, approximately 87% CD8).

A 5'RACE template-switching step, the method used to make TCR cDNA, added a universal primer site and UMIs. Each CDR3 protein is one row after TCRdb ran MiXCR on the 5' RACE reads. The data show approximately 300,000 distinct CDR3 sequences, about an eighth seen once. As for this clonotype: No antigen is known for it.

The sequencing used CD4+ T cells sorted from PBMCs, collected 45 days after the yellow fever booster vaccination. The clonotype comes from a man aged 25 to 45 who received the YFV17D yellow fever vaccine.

The CDR3 here is CASDLGESSYNEQFF. The CDR3 DNA is TGTGCCAGCGACTTGGGGGAGAGCTCCTACAATGAGCAGTTCTTC. This chain connects TRBV7-9 to TRBJ2-1; D possibly matches TRBD1 or TRBD2 (5 bases each). Between the trimmed V and J ends, which lost 8 bases and 0 bases, there was a span of 14 bases. CDR3 length equals 15 residues. The germline gives CDR1 SEHNR, CDR2 FQNEAQ (reference sequence).